The sample holds a few counts of the clone carrying this T cell receptor (beta chain). Its antigen is not known. Study-wide findings and caveats: Tumor memory CD4+ T cell TCR gene usage clustered with blood and lymph node memory CD4+ cells and lymph node naive CD4+ cells. The larger-cohort validation was restricted to a single TCR beta V-J rearrangement rather than whole repertoires.

CD25-based Treg depletion was applied to purified naive CD4+ T cells. After constant-region reverse-primer amplification, full-length variable regions underwent semi-nested PCR with Nested Universal Primer A. TCRdb reanalysed the 5' RACE reads using MiXCR and keeps one entry per CDR3 protein. The sample lists 8,500 to 9,000 distinct CDR3 sequences; about 30% were seen once. The sequenced sample was naive CD4+ T cells sorted from a lymph node. The subset was: naive CD4+ T cells, CD4+CD45RA+CD25-. This receptor was obtained from a female donor with breast cancer.

CDR3 residues: CATSRDKGQGTEAFF. The CDR3 bases are TGTGCCACCAGCAGAGATAAGGGACAGGGCACTGAAGCTTTCTTT. The chain recombines TRBV15 with TRBJ1-1; TRBD1 aligns across 9 bases. In germline, CDR1 is LNHNV, CDR2 YYDKDF (reference sequence). CDR3 length equals 15 residues. V shed 0 bases and J 4 bases; nucleotides not matched to a gene: 3.